The 26 T cell receptor beta chains listed next were all sequenced from one sample in a study of T cells in Graves' hyperthyroidism and ophthalmopathy. TCR beta CDR3 regions were amplified from RNA transcripts. RT-PCR in the first round (using the HTBI primer set) targeted the TCR CDR3. A single record per CDR3 protein comes from TCRdb applying MiXCR to the multiplex PCR reads. The data hold around 700,000 distinct CDR3 sequences, with approximately 19% observed a single time. Sequencing used blood. The receptors stem from a woman in her forties or fifties with Graves' hyperthyroidism that later progressed to Graves' ophthalmopathy.

The rearrangement uses TRBV9 and TRBJ1-2; no firm D call. With 0 bases removed from V and 3 bases from J, the gap between germline ends came to 9 bases. Germline CDR1 reads SGDLS; CDR2 reads YYNGEE. This CDR3 region has 14 residues. CDR3 protein: CASSVGVQDYGYTF. The CDR3 nucleotides read TGTGCCAGCAGCGTAGGCGTGCAAGACTATGGCTACACCTTC.

This clonotype was seen a few times. The V and J genes are TRBV29-1 and TRBJ2-7; TRBD1 matches 11 bases. V gave up 7 bases and J gave up 4 bases; unmatched junction bases: 6. The CDR3 contains 13 residues. The germline V gene encodes CDR1 SQVTM and CDR2 ANQGSEA. CDR3 sequence: CSAGQGALYEQYF. The CDR3 nucleotides are TGCAGCGCCGGACAGGGGGCTTTATACGAGCAGTACTTC.

This clonotype was observed at least ten times. The chain has TRBV5-5 and TRBJ2-3; either TRBD1 or TRBD2 may fit D (5 bases each). This CDR3 region has 15 residues. The V gene lost 4 bases and the J gene lost 1 base, with 13 bases spanning the gap. Germline V CDR1 and CDR2: SGHKS, YYEKEE (reference sequence). CDR3 DNA: TGTGCCAGCAGCCCCAGGGACCTGGGCACAGATACGCAGTATTTT. The encoded protein is CASSPRDLGTDTQYF.

This clonotype was seen ten or more times. This chain connects TRBV3-1 to TRBJ2-5, with D possibly TRBD1 on 6 matching bases. There are 16 residues in the CDR3. Germline CDR1 reads LGHDT; CDR2 reads YNNKEL (reference sequence). The V end was cut by 2 bases, the J end by 5 bases, with 18 bases between. CDR3 bases: TGTGCCAGCAGCCAACAATCAACAGGGCGCGGGGAGACCCAGTACTTC. Amino acids: CASSQQSTGRGETQYF.

This clonotype was counted at least ten times. The rearrangement links TRBV7-9 to TRBJ2-7; 7 bases fit TRBD1. The CDR3 sequence is 14 residues long. The V and J ends lost 4 bases and 6 bases, in that order; junction bases with no gene match: 9. Looked up from germline, CDR1 is SEHNR and CDR2 is FQNEAQ (reference sequence). In DNA, the CDR3 is TGTGCCAGCAGCTCTCGTGCAGGGGGATTCGAGCAGTACTTC. Its protein is CASSSRAGGFEQYF.

This sequence joins TRBV7-2 and TRBJ1-5; 7 bases align to TRBD1. V trimming: 6 bases; J trimming: 5 bases; junction bases outside the gene matches: 10. CDR3 length: 15 amino acids. Germline lookup yields CDR1 SGHTA and CDR2 FQGNSA. The CDR3 bases are TGTGCCAGCAGGGGTGGCAGGGGGGAATATCAGCCCCAGCATTTT. Translating gives CASRGGRGEYQPQHF.

This chain connects TRBV5-1 to TRBJ2-2, with 15 nucleotides matching TRBD2. In germline, CDR1 is SGHRS, CDR2 YFSETQ. This CDR3 is 18 amino acids long. Trimming cost V 6 bases and J 1 base; bases outside gene matches: 7. CDR3 region: CASTPGLAGGQNTGELFF. The CDR3 DNA sequence: TGCGCCAGCACCCCCGGACTAGCGGGGGGGCAGAACACCGGGGAGCTGTTTTTT.

The genes are TRBV18 and TRBJ2-3; D gene unclear. V was clipped by 2 bases and J by 3 bases, with 12 bases between them. The CDR3 consists of 15 residues. The germline CDR1 and CDR2 sequences are KGHSH and LQKENI. DNA of the CDR3: TGTGCCAGCTCACCAGCCAGGAGTGGGACAGATACGCAGTATTTT. Translating gives CASSPARSGTDTQYF.

The genes are TRBV7-8 and TRBJ2-3; 11 nucleotides agree with TRBD2. CDR1 is SGHVS and CDR2 is FQNEAQ in the germline V gene. V was pared by 3 bases and J by 1 base, with 3 bases of the junction left unmatched. This CDR3 has 16 residues. The CDR3 is CASSFLTSGGTDTQYF. Here the CDR3 DNA reads TGTGCCAGCAGCTTTTTGACTAGCGGGGGCACAGATACGCAGTATTTT.

This clonotype was found many times. J is TRBJ2-7 and V is TRBV12-3 or TRBV12-4; tentatively, D is TRBD1 (6 bases). V gave up 5 bases and J gave up 4 bases, with 24 bases separating them. The CDR3 loop spans 17 amino acids. DNA for the CDR3: TGTGCCAGCAGTCGATACGACAGGCGGTACGATTCATACGAGCAGTACTTC. Translated, it gives CASSRYDRRYDSYEQYF.

The chain couples TRBV6-1 to TRBJ1-3; no firm D call. This CDR3 has 15 residues. The V and J ends lost 9 bases and 0 bases respectively, with 15 bases between them. CDR1 MNHNS and CDR2 SASEGT come from the germline V gene. CDR3 region: CASTQIFYSGNTIYF. The CDR3 bases are TGTGCCAGTACCCAGATTTTCTACTCTGGAAACACCATATATTTT.

This clonotype has a count of ten or more. This chain joins TRBV20-1 and TRBJ1-5; D not resolved. V was trimmed by 1 base and J by 3 bases, leaving 13 bases between them. Germline V gene data show CDR1 as DFQATT and CDR2 as SNEGSKA (reference sequence). The CDR3 has 15 amino acids. This CDR3 is CSARGPDLYNQPQHF. CDR3 coding DNA: TGCAGTGCTAGAGGGCCAGATTTATACAATCAGCCCCAGCATTTT.

This clonotype has ten or more counts. The CDR3, as DNA: TGTGCCAGCAGCGAGGGACTAGCGGACCAAGAGACCCAGTACTTC. Protein product: CASSEGLADQETQYF. The chain uses TRBV7-3 and TRBJ2-5; TRBD2 aligns across 11 bases. Germline CDR1 reads SGHTA; CDR2 reads FQGTGA. The CDR3 sequence is 15 residues long. J was trimmed by 0 bases and V by 5 bases; bases with no gene match: 2.

This clonotype was detected many times. V is TRBV4-2 and J is TRBJ1-2, with D uncertain. This CDR3 has 16 amino acids. CDR1 is LGHNA and CDR2 is YNFKEQ in the germline V gene. With 1 base removed from V and 0 bases from J, the gap between germline ends came to 12 bases. The CDR3 bases are TGTGCCAGCAGCCAAGTTTCGGGAGTCCCTAACTATGGCTACACCTTC. It specifies CASSQVSGVPNYGYTF.

This clonotype was observed a handful of times. This chain joins TRBV6-1 and TRBJ2-2; D is undetermined. V lost 6 bases and J lost 7, with 9 bases in between. This CDR3 has 12 amino acids. Germline CDR1 reads MNHNS; CDR2 reads SASEGT. CDR3 residues: CASRDFGGELFF. CDR3 DNA: TGTGCCAGCAGGGATTTCGGCGGGGAGCTGTTTTTT.

This clonotype was seen a few times. The gene calls are TRBV20-1 and TRBJ2-7, with 12 bases lining up with TRBD2. Looked up from germline, CDR1 is DFQATT and CDR2 is SNEGSKA (reference sequence). Trimming removed 6 bases from V and 2 bases from J; junction bases left unmatched: 5. CDR3 length equals 14 residues. The CDR3 nucleotides are TGCAGTGCCCTGACTAGCGGGGGACCCTACGAGCAGTACTTC. It specifies CSALTSGGPYEQYF.

This clonotype showed up just a few times. A single base separates this from a much larger clone, so it may be a read error. This chain joins TRBV3-1 and TRBJ2-2; no clear D. Looked up from germline, CDR1 is LGHDT and CDR2 is YNNKEL (reference sequence). This CDR3 contains 15 residues. The V and J ends lost 5 bases and 6 bases respectively, with 16 bases between them. Written as DNA, the CDR3 is TGTGCCAGCAGCTCCATGGGTGGAATGGCCGGGGAGCTGTTTTTT. Protein sequence: CASSSMGGMAGELFF.

This clonotype has at least ten counts. The V gene is TRBV3-1, the J gene TRBJ1-2; D might be TRBD1 (5 bases). This CDR3 spans 18 amino acids. CDR1 and CDR2 from the germline V gene are LGHDT and YNNKEL (reference sequence). With 1 base removed from V and 6 bases from J, the gap between germline ends came to 24 bases. DNA for the CDR3: TGTGCCAGCAGCCAAGTCGCCGGGACTAGGGTCGATCGGAATGGCTACACCTTC. Translation gives CASSQVAGTRVDRNGYTF.

Only a few counts were recorded for this clonotype. The chain carries TRBV7-9 and TRBJ1-4, with D possibly TRBD1 on 5 matching bases. Germline V gene data show CDR1 as SEHNR and CDR2 as FQNEAQ (reference sequence). V dropped 6 bases and J dropped 6 bases, with 20 bases sitting between them. The CDR3 totals 16 residues. The CDR3 sequence is CASRSPTGTGDEKLFF. CDR3 nucleotide sequence: TGTGCCAGCAGGTCCCCTACAGGAACCGGGGATGAAAAACTGTTTTTT.

CDR3 nucleotides: TGTGCCATCAGTCCCGGACCAAGAAATCAGCCCCAGCATTTT. Its translation: CAISPGPRNQPQHF. This chain uses TRBV10-3 with TRBJ1-5; D ambiguous. This CDR3 comprises 14 residues. Between the trimmed V and J ends, which lost 5 bases and 4 bases, there was a span of 12 bases. CDR1 is ENHRY and CDR2 is SYGVKD in the germline V gene.

This clonotype was observed a handful of times. The V and J genes are TRBV30 and TRBJ2-2; 10 nucleotides match TRBD2. CDR1 is GTSNPN and CDR2 is SVGIG in the germline V gene (reference sequence). J gave up 4 bases and V 2 bases, and 10 bases lay outside the gene matches. This CDR3 has 17 residues. The CDR3 loop is CAWSPPGAGGRTGELFF. CDR3 bases: TGTGCCTGGAGTCCCCCCGGAGCGGGGGGGCGCACCGGGGAGCTGTTTTTT.

This clonotype was seen only a few times. The chain carries TRBV28 and TRBJ2-3; maybe TRBD1 (5 bases). Looked up from germline, CDR1 is MDHEN and CDR2 is SYDVKM. The CDR3 runs to 15 residues. The V gene lost 8 bases and the J gene lost 7 bases, with 22 bases spanning the gap. The CDR3 coding sequence is TGTGCCAGCCGGGCCGACAGACAAAATAGTCATACGCAGTATTTT. Translated: CASRADRQNSHTQYF.

This clonotype was observed a handful of times. This chain joins TRBV15 and TRBJ2-2, with D unclear. V was shortened by 0 bases and J by 2 bases, with 7 bases between the two germline ends. Germline CDR1 LNHNV, CDR2 YYDKDF (reference sequence). The CDR3 is 15 amino acids. The DNA for the CDR3 is TGTGCCACCAGCAGAGATGGAACTAACACCGGGGAGCTGTTTTTT. Amino acids: CATSRDGTNTGELFF.

The chain has TRBV11-3 and TRBJ1-2; D not resolved. Germline V lookup: CDR1 SGHNT, CDR2 YENEEA. The CDR3 extends over 14 amino acids. The V and J ends lost 4 bases and 4 bases respectively, with 13 bases between them. CDR3: CASSSPTGGYGYTF. CDR3 sequence (DNA): TGTGCCAGCAGCTCACCGACGGGAGGCTATGGCTACACCTTC.

The sample holds many counts of this clonotype. V and J are TRBV2 and TRBJ2-2; D is undetermined. Trimming left V 7 bases short and J 0 bases short, with 15 bases between. The CDR3 consists of 16 residues. Germline CDR1 SNHLY, CDR2 FYNNEI. The CDR3 loop is CASTARVPSNTGELFF. CDR3 in DNA: TGTGCCAGCACCGCGCGCGTACCATCGAACACCGGGGAGCTGTTTTTT.

On this clonotype: It may be a read error: a sequence one base away is much more abundant. In nucleotides, the CDR3 is TGTGCCAGCTCACCCCCTCTTAGGACTGTAGCTTTCTTT. This codes for CASSPPLRTVAFF. The gene calls are TRBV18 and TRBJ1-1; D unresolved. This CDR3 is 13 amino acids long. Germline CDR1 and CDR2: KGHSH and LQKENI.